The 8 T cell receptor beta chains listed next were all sequenced from one sample in a study of early T cells in non-severe SARS-CoV-2 infection. MiXCR was run by TCRdb on the 5' RACE reads, yielding one entry per CDR3 protein. The sample consists of around 29,000 distinct CDR3 sequences, 5% to 6.5% of them appearing once. What was sequenced was whole blood. These receptors were taken from an adult who was a healthcare worker with PCR-confirmed SARS-CoV-2 infection or an uninfected control (not recorded which).

The table lists this clonotype with many counts. The CDR3 DNA sequence: TGTGCCAGTAGTATAAGGCGGGACTCCTACAATGAGCAGTTCTTC. Its protein is CASSIRRDSYNEQFF. The chain combines TRBV19 with TRBJ2-1; D might be TRBD2 (6 bases). Looked up from germline, CDR1 is LNHDA and CDR2 is SQIVND (reference sequence). The CDR3 has 15 amino acids. Deletions cut 2 bases from V and 0 bases from J, with 8 bases between.

This clonotype is categorized as medium-sized. V gene TRBV29-1 combines with J gene TRBJ2-5; D gene uncertain. The CDR3 loop spans 11 amino acids. V lost 4 bases and J 1 base, leaving 4 bases between the germline ends. Germline lookup yields CDR1 SQVTM and CDR2 ANQGSEA. CDR3 loop: CSVGPQETQYF. Here the CDR3 DNA reads TGCAGCGTTGGACCCCAAGAGACCCAGTACTTC.

Judged by abundance, this clonotype is medium-sized. V usage is TRBV18 and J usage is TRBJ1-1, with D unresolved. The CDR3 totals 13 residues. Germline V gene data show CDR1 as KGHSH and CDR2 as LQKENI. V was shortened by 0 bases and J by 2 bases, with 4 bases between the two germline ends. CDR3 amino acids: CASSPPVNTEAFF. CDR3 nucleotide sequence: TGTGCCAGCTCACCACCGGTCAACACTGAAGCTTTCTTT.

Many counts were recorded for this clonotype. The chain carries TRBV3-1 and TRBJ1-2, with D possibly matching TRBD1 (6 bases). Per the germline V gene, CDR1 is LGHDT and CDR2 is YNNKEL (reference sequence). The CDR3 totals 19 residues. The germline V and J ends were trimmed by 3 bases and 0 bases, with 23 bases remaining between them. CDR3 DNA sequence: TGTGCCAGCAGCCATAAACAGGGCCCTGGGCTGGATTCTAACTATGGCTACACCTTC. Protein product: CASSHKQGPGLDSNYGYTF.

This clonotype appeared many times. The chain has TRBV27 and TRBJ2-7; possible D gene TRBD2, 5 bases. V dropped 0 bases and J dropped 7 bases, with 10 bases sitting between them. Germline CDR1 MNHEY, CDR2 SMNVEV (reference sequence). The CDR3 consists of 13 residues. CDR3 in amino acids: CASSLSEVQEQYF. The CDR3 nucleotides read TGTGCCAGCAGTTTATCGGAGGTACAGGAGCAGTACTTC.

In this sample, this clonotype turned up many times. This chain links TRBV29-1 with TRBJ2-7; D not certain. Germline loops: CDR1 SQVTM, CDR2 ANQGSEA. Trimming removed 7 bases from V and 0 bases from J, with 13 bases in between. The CDR3 length is 13 residues. The DNA of the CDR3 is TGCAGCGGGTCGTTCAGCTCCTCCTACGAGCAGTACTTC. This codes for CSGSFSSSYEQYF.

This clonotype was found many times. The chain has TRBV5-1 and TRBJ2-1; perhaps TRBD2 as D (6 bases). In germline, CDR1 is SGHRS, CDR2 YFSETQ. V was cut by 1 base and J by 0 bases, with 8 bases left in between. This CDR3 comprises 15 residues. Written as DNA, the CDR3 is TGCGCCAGCAGCTTGAGCGGGTACTCCTACAATGAGCAGTTCTTC. Translated, it gives CASSLSGYSYNEQFF. Together with reference TRBV5-1 and TRBJ2-1, the CDR3 gives the full variable domain: KAGVTQTPRYLIKTRGQQVTLSCSPISGHRSVSWYQQTPGQGLQFLFEYFSETQRNKGNFPGRFSGRQFSNSRSEMNVSTLELGDSALYLCASSLSGYSYNEQFFGPGTRLTVL.

This clonotype showed up many times. At one of its ends the junction is not consistent with the germline gene, which may arise from a read error. The J gene is TRBJ2-5, the V gene TRBV5-6; weak D call: TRBD2 (6 bases). Germline V gene data show CDR1 as SGHDT and CDR2 as YYEEEE. This CDR3 comprises 14 residues. CDR3 in amino acids: CASSFGGNQETQYF. The CDR3, as DNA: TGCGCCAGCAGCTTCGGGGGTAACCAAGAGACCCAGTACTTC. The full variable domain, rest sourced from reference TRBV5-6 and TRBJ2-5, is DAGVTQSPTHLIKTRGQQVTLRCSPKSGHDTVSWYQQALGQGPQFIFQYYEEEERQRGNFPDRFSGHQFPNYSSELNVNALLLGDSALYLCASSFGGNQETQYFGPGTRLLVL.